Given below is one TCR beta chain in context. It lacks a known antigen. No per-base quality is available; no much larger clone lies one base away. Each collaborating institution followed its own protocols to collect whole blood in K2EDTA tubes. For TCRbeta analysis, collaborators shipped samples in one of three forms: frozen whole blood, isolated PBMCs, or DNA extracted from either of those sample types. The data were obtained in a study of blood T cell repertoires in COVID-19 (dated by TCRdb to about 2020). In terms of the full investigation: The collaborator samples originated in the United States, Italy and Spain and spanned the acute and convalescent phases of COVID-19. The prospective study material was composed of cDNA or gDNA derived from T cells, B-cell-depleted T cells, or PBMCs. Subjects who had been exposed to COVID-19, were actively infected with it, or had recovered from it provided the deeply sampled blood TCRbeta repertoires that made up the dataset. A freely available public database, intended as a resource for researchers studying the immune response to SARS-CoV-2, is where the repertoires were released. The samples were drawn from two sources: the first 160 participants of the ongoing ImmuneRACE study, and approximately 1,300 subjects contributed by 6 global collaborators. Nearly every sample came with metadata listing a de-identified subject ID, COVID-19 status, age in years and sex. Where HLA class I and class II types were available, the types were taken from metadata supplied by the sample provider, not from assay-based typing.

The immunoSEQ Assay, a bias-controlled multiplex PCR, was used to amplify TCRbeta CDR3 regions from genomic DNA. Regarding the original processing steps: Nucleated cell counts per sample were estimated from amplification of reference gene primers within the assay. To quantify the absolute abundance of each unique TCRbeta CDR3 rearrangement, sequence reads were collapsed and filtered. For each sample, productive Simpson clonality was calculated as the square root of Simpson's diversity index across productive rearrangements. TCRdb took over this immuneACCESS table, retaining in-frame rearrangements with V and J assigned. Such tables are incomplete; in checked studies, under half of the missing clones stem from an unresolved V gene, and the remainder is unexplained. V and J calls and clone size are as listed in that table; D and trimming were resolved from the DNA. This sample holds 150,000 to 200,000 clones; around 90% were observed only once. Approximately 0.48% of the sample is taken by the ten largest.

Measured from the cysteine to the phenylalanine, the CDR3 is 15 residues long. Here the CDR3 DNA is all that survives: 45 bases in frame from base 1. V ends up 5 bases short and J 2 bases short, with an unmatched junction base count of 7. Taken from the germline V gene, the CDR1 and CDR2 loops are SGHTA and FQGNSA. The paper's findings and limits, for the study overall: The amount of clinical and demographic metadata varied by source and participant and was provided uncurated.

The chain uses TRBV7-2 and TRBJ2-7, with 9 junctional bases fitting TRBD2. The sample taken for sequencing was peripheral blood. This clonotype was sampled from a man aged 45-60 years with acute or convalescent COVID-19. The CDR3 amino acid sequence is: CASSPRTSVTYEQYF. The bases read TGTGCCAGCAGCCCCCGGACTAGCGTTACCTACGAGCAGTACTTC.